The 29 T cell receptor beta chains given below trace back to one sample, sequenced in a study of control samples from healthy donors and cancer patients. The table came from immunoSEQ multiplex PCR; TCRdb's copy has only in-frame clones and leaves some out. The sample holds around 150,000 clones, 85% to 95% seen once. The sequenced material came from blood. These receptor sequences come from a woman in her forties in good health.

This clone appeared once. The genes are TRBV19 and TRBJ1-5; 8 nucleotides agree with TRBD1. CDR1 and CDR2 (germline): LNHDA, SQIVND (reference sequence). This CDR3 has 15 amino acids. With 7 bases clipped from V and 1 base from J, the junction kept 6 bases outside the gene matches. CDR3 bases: TGTGCCAGTACCGACAGGGGTGGGAGCAATCAGCCCCAGCATTTT. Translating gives CASTDRGGSNQPQHF.

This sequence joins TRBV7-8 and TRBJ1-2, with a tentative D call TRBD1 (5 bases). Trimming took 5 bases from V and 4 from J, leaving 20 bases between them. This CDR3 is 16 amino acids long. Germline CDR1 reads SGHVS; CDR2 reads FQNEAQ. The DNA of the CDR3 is TGTGCCAGCAGCCCCCTCCCTAACCAGGGTCCCTATGGCTACACCTTC. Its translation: CASSPLPNQGPYGYTF.

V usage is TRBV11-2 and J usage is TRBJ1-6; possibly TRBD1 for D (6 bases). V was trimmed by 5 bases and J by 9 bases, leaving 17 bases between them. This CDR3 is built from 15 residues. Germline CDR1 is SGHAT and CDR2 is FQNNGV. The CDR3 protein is CASSRSPGASSPLHF. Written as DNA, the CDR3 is TGTGCCAGCAGCCGATCCCCAGGGGCGTCTTCACCCCTCCACTTT.

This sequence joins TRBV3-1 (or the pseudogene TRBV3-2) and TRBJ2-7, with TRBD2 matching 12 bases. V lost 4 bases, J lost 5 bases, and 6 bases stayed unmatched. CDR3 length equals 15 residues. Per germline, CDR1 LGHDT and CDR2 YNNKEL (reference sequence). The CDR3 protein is CASSPRTSGTHEQYF. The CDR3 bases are TGTGCCAGCAGCCCGAGGACTAGCGGGACCCACGAGCAGTACTTC.

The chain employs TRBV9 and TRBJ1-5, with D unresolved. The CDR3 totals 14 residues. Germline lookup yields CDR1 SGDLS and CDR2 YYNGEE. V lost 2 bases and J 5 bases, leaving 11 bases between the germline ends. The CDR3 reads CASSVSLTDQPQHF. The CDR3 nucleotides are TGTGCCAGCAGCGTCTCCCTGACGGATCAGCCCCAGCATTTT. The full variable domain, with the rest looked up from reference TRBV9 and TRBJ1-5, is DSGVTQTPKHLITATGQRVTLRCSPRSGDLSVYWYQQSLDQGLQFLIQYYNGEERAKGNILERFSAQQFPDLHSELNLSSLELGDSALYFCASSVSLTDQPQHFGDGTRLSIL.

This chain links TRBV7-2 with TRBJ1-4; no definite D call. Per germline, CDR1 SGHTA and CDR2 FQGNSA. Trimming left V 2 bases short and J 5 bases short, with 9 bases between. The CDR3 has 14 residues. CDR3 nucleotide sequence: TGTGCCAGCAGCTTAAATGGGAAGAATGAAAAACTGTTTTTT. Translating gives CASSLNGKNEKLFF.

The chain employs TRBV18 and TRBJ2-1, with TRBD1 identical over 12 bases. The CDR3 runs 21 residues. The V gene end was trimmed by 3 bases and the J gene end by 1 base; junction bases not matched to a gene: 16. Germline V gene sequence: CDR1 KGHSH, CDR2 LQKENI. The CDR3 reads CASSPGKPGQGALWSYNEQFF. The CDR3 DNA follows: TGTGCCAGCTCACCGGGGAAACCGGGACAGGGGGCTTTATGGTCCTACAATGAGCAGTTCTTC.

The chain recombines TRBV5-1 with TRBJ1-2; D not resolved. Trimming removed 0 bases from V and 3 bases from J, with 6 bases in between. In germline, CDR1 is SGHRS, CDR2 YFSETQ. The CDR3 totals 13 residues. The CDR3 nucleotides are TGCGCCAGCAGCTTGGTTCGCGACTATGGCTACACCTTC. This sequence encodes CASSLVRDYGYTF.

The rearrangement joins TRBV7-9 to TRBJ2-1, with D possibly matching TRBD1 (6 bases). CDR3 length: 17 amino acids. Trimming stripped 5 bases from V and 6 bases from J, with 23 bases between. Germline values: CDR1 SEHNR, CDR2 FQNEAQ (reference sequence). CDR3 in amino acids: CASSISGAGPAGNEQFF. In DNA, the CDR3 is TGTGCCAGCAGCATCTCAGGGGCGGGCCCGGCGGGCAATGAGCAGTTCTTC.

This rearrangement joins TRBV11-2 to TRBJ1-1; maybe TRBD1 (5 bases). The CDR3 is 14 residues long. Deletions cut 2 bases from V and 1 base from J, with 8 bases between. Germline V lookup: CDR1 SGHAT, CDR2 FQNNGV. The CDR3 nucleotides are TGTGCCAGCAGCTTATATGGGGCGAACACTGAAGCTTTCTTT. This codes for CASSLYGANTEAFF.

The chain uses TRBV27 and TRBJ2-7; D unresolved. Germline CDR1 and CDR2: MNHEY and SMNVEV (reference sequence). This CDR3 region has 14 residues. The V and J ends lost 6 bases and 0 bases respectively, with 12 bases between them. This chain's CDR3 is CASSYRFSSYEQYF. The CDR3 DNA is TGTGCCAGCAGCTACAGATTTAGCTCCTACGAGCAGTACTTC.

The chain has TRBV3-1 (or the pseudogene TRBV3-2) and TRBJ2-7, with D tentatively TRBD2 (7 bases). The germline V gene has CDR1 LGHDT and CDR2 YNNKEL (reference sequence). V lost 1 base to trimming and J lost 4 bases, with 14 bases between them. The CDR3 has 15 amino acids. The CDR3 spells CASSQAEGGRYEQYF. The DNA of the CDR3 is TGTGCCAGCAGCCAAGCTGAGGGGGGGCGGTACGAGCAGTACTTC.

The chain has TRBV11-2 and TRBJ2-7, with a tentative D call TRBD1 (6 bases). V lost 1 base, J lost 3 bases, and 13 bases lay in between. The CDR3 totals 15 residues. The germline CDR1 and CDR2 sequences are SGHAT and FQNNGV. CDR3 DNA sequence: TGTGCCAGCAGCTTAGCCCGGGACAAACTCTACGAGCAGTACTTC. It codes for CASSLARDKLYEQYF.

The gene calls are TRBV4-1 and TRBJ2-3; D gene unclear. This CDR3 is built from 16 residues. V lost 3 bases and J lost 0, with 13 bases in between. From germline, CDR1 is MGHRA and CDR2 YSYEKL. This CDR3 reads CASSHGDIRSTDTQYF. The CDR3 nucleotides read TGCGCCAGCAGCCATGGTGACATTCGGAGCACAGATACGCAGTATTTT.

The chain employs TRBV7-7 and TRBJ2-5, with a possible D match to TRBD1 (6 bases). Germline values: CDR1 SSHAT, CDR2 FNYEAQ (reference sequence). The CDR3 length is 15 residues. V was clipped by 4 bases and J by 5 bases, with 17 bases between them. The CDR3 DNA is TGTGCCAGCAGCTCCCAGAGGGGGTACGAGGAGACCCAGTACTTC. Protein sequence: CASSSQRGYEETQYF.

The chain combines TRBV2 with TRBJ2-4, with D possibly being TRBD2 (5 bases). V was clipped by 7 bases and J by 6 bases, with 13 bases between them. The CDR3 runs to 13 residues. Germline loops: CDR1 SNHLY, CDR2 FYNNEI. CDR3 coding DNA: TGTGCCAGCACCGGAGCGGTGGTAAACATTCAGTACTTC. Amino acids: CASTGAVVNIQYF. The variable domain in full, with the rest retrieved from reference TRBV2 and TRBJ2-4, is EPEVTQTPSHQVTQMGQEVILRCVPISNHLYFYWYRQILGQKVEFLVSFYNNEISEKSEIFDDQFSVERPDGSNFTLKIRSTKLEDSAMYFCASTGAVVNIQYFGAGTRLSVL.

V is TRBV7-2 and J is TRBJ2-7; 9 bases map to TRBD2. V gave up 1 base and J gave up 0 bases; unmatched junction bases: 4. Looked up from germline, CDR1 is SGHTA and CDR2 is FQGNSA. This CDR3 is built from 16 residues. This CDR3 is CASSLVAGGDSYEQYF. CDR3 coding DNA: TGTGCCAGCAGCTTAGTGGCGGGAGGGGACTCCTACGAGCAGTACTTC.

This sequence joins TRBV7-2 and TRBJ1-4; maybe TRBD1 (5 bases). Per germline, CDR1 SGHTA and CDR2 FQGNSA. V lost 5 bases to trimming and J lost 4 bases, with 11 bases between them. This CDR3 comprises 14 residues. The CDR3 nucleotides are TGTGCCAGCAGCCCACAGGCGGGTAATGAAAAACTGTTTTTT. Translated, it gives CASSPQAGNEKLFF. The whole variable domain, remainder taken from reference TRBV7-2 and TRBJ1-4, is GAGVSQSPSNKVTEKGKDVELRCDPISGHTALYWYRQSLGQGLEFLIYFQGNSAPDKSGLPSDRFSAERTGGSVSTLTIQRTQQEDSAVYLCASSPQAGNEKLFFGSGTQLSVL.

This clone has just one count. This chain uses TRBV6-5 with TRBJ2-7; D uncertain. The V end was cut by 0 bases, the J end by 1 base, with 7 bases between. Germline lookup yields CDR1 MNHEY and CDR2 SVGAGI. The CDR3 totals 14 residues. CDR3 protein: CASSYSGTSYEQYF. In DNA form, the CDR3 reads TGTGCCAGCAGTTACTCGGGCACATCCTACGAGCAGTACTTC.

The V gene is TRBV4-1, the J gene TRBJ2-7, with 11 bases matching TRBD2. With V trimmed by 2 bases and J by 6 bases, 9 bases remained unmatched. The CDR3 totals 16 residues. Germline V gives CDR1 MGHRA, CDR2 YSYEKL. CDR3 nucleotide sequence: TGCGCCAGCAGCCAACCCTCAACTAGCGGGAGACGCGAGCAGTACTTC. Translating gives CASSQPSTSGRREQYF.

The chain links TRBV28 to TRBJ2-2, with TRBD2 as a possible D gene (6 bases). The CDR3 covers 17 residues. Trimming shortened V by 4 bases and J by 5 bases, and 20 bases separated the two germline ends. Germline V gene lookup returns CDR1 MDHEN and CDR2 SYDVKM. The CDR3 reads CASSSDRLGPETGELFF. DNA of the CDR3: TGTGCCAGCAGTTCCGATAGACTAGGCCCAGAGACCGGGGAGCTGTTTTTT.

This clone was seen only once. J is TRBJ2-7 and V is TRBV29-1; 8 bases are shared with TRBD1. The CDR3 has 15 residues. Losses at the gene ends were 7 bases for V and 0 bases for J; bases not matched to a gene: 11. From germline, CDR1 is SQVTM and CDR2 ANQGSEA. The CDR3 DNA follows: TGCAGCGCAAGAGGCGATGACAGGGGCTCCTACGAGCAGTACTTC. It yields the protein CSARGDDRGSYEQYF.

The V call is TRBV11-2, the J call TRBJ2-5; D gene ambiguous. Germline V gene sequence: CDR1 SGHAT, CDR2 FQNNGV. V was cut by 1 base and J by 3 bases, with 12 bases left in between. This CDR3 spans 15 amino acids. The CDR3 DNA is TGTGCCAGCAGCTTAGTTGGCGGTTCCGAAGAGACCCAGTACTTC. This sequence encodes CASSLVGGSEETQYF.

CDR3 sequence: CASSWGTGSSGNTIYF. The CDR3 DNA reads as TGTGCCAGCAGCTGGGGGACAGGGAGCTCTGGAAACACCATATATTTT. V gene TRBV5-5 combines with J gene TRBJ1-3; TRBD1 matches 9 bases. The V gene's germline CDR1 is SGHKS and CDR2 YYEKEE (reference sequence). Germline trimming cut 3 bases from V and 0 bases from J; bases unmatched to any gene: 4. The length of the CDR3 is 16 residues.

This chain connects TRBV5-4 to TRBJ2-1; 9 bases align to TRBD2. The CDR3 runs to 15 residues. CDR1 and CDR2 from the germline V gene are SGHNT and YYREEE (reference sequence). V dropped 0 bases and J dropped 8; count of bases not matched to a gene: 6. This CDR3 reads CASSLASGVFDEQFF. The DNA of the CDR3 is TGTGCCAGCAGCTTGGCTAGCGGGGTTTTCGATGAGCAGTTCTTC.

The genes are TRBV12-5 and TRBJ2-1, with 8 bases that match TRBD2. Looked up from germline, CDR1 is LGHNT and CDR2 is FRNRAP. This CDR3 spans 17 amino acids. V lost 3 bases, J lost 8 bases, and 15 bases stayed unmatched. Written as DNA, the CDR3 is TGTGCTAGTGGTTTCCAGCGCGGGACTAGTTTATCAGATGAGCAGTTCTTC. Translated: CASGFQRGTSLSDEQFF.

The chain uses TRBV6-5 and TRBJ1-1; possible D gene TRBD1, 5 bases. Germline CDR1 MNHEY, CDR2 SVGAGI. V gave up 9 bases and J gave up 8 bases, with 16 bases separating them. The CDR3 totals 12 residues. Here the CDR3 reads CASGAIPPEAFF. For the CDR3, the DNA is TGTGCCAGTGGGGCGATCCCCCCCGAAGCTTTCTTT.

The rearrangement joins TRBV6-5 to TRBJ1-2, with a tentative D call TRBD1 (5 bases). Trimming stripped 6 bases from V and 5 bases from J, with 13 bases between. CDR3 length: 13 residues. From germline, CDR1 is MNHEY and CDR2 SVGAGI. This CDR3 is CASSQDIIYGYTF. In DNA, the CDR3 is TGTGCCAGCAGCCAGGACATAATTTATGGCTACACCTTC.

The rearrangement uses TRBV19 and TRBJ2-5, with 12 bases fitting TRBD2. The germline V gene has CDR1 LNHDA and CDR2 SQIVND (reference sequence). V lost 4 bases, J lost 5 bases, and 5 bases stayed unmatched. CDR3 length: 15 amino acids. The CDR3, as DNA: TGTGCCAGTAGTACCCTAGCGGGAGGGACGGAGACCCAGTACTTC. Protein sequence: CASSTLAGGTETQYF.